This entry is about one TCR beta chain. The data were obtained in a study of T cell changes during pregnancy in multiple sclerosis. Method: immunoSEQ multiplex PCR; TCRdb's copy keeps in-frame clones and lacks some. Among some 70,000 clones listed, under 90% were seen once. The clonotype comes from a female donor in good health, enrolled as a control in a pregnancy study. The source material was peripheral blood, sampled after pregnancy.

The DNA for the CDR3 is TGTGCTAGTGGTTCCAGACGAGGGTTGAACATTCAGTACTTC. It encodes CASGSRRGLNIQYF. The V and J genes are TRBV12-5 and TRBJ2-4, with D perhaps TRBD2 (5 bases). The CDR3 is made up of 14 amino acids. V lost 4 bases, J lost 7 bases, and 14 bases lay in between. Per germline, CDR1 LGHNT and CDR2 FRNRAP. Combining the CDR3 with reference TRBV12-5 and TRBJ2-4 gives the whole variable domain DARVTQTPRHKVTEMGQEVTMRCQPILGHNTVFWYRQTMMQGLELLAYFRNRAPLDDSGMPKDRFSAEMPDATLATLKIQPSEPRDSAVYFCASGSRRGLNIQYFGAGTRLSVL.